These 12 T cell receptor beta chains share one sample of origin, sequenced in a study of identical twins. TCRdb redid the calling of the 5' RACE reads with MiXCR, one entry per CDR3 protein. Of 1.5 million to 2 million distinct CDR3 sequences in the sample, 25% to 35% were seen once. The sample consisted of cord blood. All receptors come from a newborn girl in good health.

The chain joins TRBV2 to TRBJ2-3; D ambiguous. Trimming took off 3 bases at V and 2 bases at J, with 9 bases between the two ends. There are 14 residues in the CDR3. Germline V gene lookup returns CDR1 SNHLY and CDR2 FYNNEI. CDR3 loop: CASSDGMSTDTQYF. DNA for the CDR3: TGTGCCAGCAGTGATGGAATGTCCACAGATACGCAGTATTTT.

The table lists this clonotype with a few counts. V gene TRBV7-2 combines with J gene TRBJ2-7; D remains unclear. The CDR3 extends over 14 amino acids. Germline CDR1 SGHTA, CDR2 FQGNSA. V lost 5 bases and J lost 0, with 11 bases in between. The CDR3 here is CASSAQKSSYEQYF. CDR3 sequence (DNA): TGTGCCAGCAGCGCTCAAAAAAGCTCCTACGAGCAGTACTTC.

The CDR3 coding sequence is TGTGCCAGCAGCTTTAAAGCGGGAAGCGAGCAGTACTTC. Its protein product is CASSFKAGSEQYF. This chain uses TRBV5-4 with TRBJ2-7; TRBD2 aligns across 7 bases. This CDR3 has 13 amino acids. Germline V gives CDR1 SGHNT, CDR2 YYREEE (reference sequence). J was trimmed by 6 bases and V by 2 bases; bases with no gene match: 5.

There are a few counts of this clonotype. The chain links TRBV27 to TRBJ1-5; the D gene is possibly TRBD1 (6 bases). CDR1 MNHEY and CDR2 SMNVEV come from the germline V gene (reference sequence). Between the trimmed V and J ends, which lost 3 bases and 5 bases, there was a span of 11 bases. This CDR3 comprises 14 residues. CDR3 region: CASSFTGPYQPQHF. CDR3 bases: TGTGCCAGCAGTTTCACAGGGCCCTATCAGCCCCAGCATTTT.

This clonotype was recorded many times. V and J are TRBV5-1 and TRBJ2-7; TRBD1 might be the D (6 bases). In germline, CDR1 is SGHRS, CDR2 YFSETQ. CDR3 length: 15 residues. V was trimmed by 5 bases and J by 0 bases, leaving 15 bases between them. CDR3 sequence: CASSRDRILSYEQYF. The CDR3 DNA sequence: TGCGCCAGCAGTCGAGACAGGATCCTCTCCTACGAGCAGTACTTC. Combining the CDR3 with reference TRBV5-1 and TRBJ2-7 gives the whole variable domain KAGVTQTPRYLIKTRGQQVTLSCSPISGHRSVSWYQQTPGQGLQFLFEYFSETQRNKGNFPGRFSGRQFSNSRSEMNVSTLELGDSALYLCASSRDRILSYEQYFGPGTRLTVT.

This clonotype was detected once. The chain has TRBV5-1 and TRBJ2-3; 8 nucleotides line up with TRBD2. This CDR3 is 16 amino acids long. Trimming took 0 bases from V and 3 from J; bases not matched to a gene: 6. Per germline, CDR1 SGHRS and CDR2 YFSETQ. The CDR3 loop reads CASSLEPSGCTDTQYF. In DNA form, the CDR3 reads TGCGCCAGCAGCTTGGAGCCTAGCGGGTGTACAGATACGCAGTATTTT.

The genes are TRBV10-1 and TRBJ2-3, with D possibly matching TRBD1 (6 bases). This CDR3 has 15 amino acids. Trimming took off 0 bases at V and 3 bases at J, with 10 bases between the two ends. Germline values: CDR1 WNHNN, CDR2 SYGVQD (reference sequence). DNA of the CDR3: TGCGCCAGCAGTGAGTCGAGGCAGGGGACAGATACGCAGTATTTT. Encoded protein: CASSESRQGTDTQYF.

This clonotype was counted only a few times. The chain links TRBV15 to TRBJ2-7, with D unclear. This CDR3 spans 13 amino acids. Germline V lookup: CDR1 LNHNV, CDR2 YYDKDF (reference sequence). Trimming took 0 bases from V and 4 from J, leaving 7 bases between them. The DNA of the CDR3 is TGTGCCACCAGCAGAGATTCGGAGTACGAGCAGTACTTC. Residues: CATSRDSEYEQYF.

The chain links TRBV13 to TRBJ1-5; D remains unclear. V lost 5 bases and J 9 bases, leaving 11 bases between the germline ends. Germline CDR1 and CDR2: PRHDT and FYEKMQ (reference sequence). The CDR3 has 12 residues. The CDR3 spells CASSLSGRPQHF. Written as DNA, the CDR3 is TGTGCCAGCAGCCTCTCTGGGCGGCCCCAGCATTTT.

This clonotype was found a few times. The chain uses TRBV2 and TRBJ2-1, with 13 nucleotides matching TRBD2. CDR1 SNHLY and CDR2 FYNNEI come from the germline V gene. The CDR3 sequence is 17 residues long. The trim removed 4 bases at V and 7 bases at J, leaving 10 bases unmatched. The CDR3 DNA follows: TGTGCCAGCAGTGGACTTAAACTAGCGGGAGGGGGGAATGAGCAGTTCTTC. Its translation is CASSGLKLAGGGNEQFF.

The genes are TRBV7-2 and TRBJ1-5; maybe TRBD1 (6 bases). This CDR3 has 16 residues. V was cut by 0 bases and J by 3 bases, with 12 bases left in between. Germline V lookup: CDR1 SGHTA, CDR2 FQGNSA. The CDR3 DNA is TGTGCCAGCAGCTTAGCAGCTAGGGGGGTCAATCAGCCCCAGCATTTT. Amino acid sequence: CASSLAARGVNQPQHF.

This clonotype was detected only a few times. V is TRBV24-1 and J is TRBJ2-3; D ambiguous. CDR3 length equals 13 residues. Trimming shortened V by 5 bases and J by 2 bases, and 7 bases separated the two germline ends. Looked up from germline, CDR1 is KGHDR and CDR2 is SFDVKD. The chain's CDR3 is CATSGRSTDTQYF. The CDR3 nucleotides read TGTGCCACCAGTGGAAGGTCCACAGATACGCAGTATTTT.